This entry lists 3 T cell receptor beta chains sequenced from one sample in a study of T-cell reconstitution after alpha-beta-depleted transplantation in children. TCRbeta library preparation incorporated unique molecular identifiers. TCRdb analysed the PCR reads with MiXCR anew, one entry per CDR3 protein. The table lists approximately 190,000 distinct CDR3 sequences, approximately 8.4% of them singletons. Material: PBMCs, mostly from graft donor cells, obtained 360 days after TCRalphabeta/CD19-depleted stem cell transplant. The receptors were sampled from a male patient between 2 and 15 years old who had a stem cell transplant for acute myeloid leukemia, so the T cells may come from the graft donor.

This clonotype was counted between two and nine times. CDR3 protein: CASSFTRGAEKLFF. The DNA of the CDR3 is TGTGCCAGCAGTTTCACTAGAGGGGCCGAAAAACTGTTTTTT. This chain uses TRBV12-3 or TRBV12-4 with TRBJ1-4; the D gene is possibly TRBD1 (5 bases). The CDR3 has 14 amino acids. Between the trimmed V and J ends, which lost 3 bases and 8 bases, there was a span of 13 bases.

The table lists this clonotype with a few counts. The chain has TRBV3-1 and TRBJ2-1, with 13 bases fitting TRBD2. The CDR3 covers 18 residues. V shed 4 bases and J 6 bases; nucleotides not matched to a gene: 12. Per germline, CDR1 LGHDT and CDR2 YNNKEL (reference sequence). For the CDR3, the DNA is TGTGCCAGCAGCCCGGGACTAGCGGGGACGAACAGAGGCAATGAGCAGTTCTTC. The encoded protein is CASSPGLAGTNRGNEQFF.

This chain joins TRBV6-2 or TRBV6-3 and TRBJ2-1, with 15 bases matching TRBD2. With V trimmed by 1 base and J by 8 bases, 6 bases remained unmatched. The CDR3 totals 17 residues. Germline lookup yields CDR1 MNHEY and CDR2 SVGEGT. For the CDR3, the DNA is TGTGCCAGCAGTTACTTCGGACTAGCGGGGGGGCCGTATGAGCAGTTCTTC. Translating gives CASSYFGLAGGPYEQFF.